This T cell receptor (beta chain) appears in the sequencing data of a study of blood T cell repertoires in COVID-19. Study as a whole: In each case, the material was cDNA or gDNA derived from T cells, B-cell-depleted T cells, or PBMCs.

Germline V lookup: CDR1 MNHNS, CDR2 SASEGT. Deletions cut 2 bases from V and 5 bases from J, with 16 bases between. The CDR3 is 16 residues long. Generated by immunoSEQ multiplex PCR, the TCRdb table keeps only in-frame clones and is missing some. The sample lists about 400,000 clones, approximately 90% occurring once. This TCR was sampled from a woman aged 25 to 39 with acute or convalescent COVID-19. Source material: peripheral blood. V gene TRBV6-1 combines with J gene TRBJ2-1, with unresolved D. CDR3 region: CASSEPRTDVDNEQFF. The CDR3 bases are TGTGCCAGCAGTGAACCTAGAACCGACGTAGACAATGAGCAGTTCTTC.